This TCR beta chain was obtained from a study of type 1 regulatory T cells. TCRdb recomputed calls from the reads with MiXCR, one row per CDR3 protein. This sample yields about 100,000 distinct CDR3 sequences, of which 30% to 35% are seen a single time; roughly 2.4% belongs to the top ten. The CDR3 is 17 amino acids. Trimming stripped 3 bases from V and 8 bases from J, with 23 bases between. The TCR was taken from a human donor in good health. The rearrangement uses TRBV12-3 or TRBV12-4 and TRBJ2-1; possibly TRBD1 for D (6 bases). What was sequenced was CD4+ T cells, either the whole sample or a sorted fraction (not recorded which). CDR3 loop: CASSLGVGGVGYDEQFF. CDR3 nucleotide sequence: TGTGCCAGCAGTTTGGGGGTAGGGGGAGTAGGTTATGATGAGCAGTTCTTC.